This TCR beta chain comes out of a study of shared clonotypes between healthy human individuals. Study summary: CD4 naive and memory got three plates each, CD8 naive two, CD8 memory one.

Here immunoSEQ multiplex PCR was the method, and the copy in TCRdb shows in-frame clones only, minus some. The top ten clones hold around 0.38% of a sample with 2 million to 2.5 million clones, under 95% of them seen once. The CDR3 consists of 14 residues. With 4 bases removed from V and 5 bases from J, the gap between germline ends came to 15 bases. Germline V gene sequence: CDR1 MNHNY, CDR2 SVGAGI (reference sequence). The chain links TRBV6-6 to TRBJ2-7; D is perhaps TRBD1 or TRBD2 (6 bases each). This receptor was taken from a man between 18 and 35 years old in good health. Some clones in this sample may be carry-over from other donors' samples. Sequenced material: naive CD4+ T cells from PBMCs. Documented subset: CD45RA+ positively selected. This chain's CDR3 is CASSSFRGGDEQYF. The CDR3 DNA sequence: TGTGCCAGCAGTTCATTCAGGGGAGGCGACGAGCAGTACTTC.